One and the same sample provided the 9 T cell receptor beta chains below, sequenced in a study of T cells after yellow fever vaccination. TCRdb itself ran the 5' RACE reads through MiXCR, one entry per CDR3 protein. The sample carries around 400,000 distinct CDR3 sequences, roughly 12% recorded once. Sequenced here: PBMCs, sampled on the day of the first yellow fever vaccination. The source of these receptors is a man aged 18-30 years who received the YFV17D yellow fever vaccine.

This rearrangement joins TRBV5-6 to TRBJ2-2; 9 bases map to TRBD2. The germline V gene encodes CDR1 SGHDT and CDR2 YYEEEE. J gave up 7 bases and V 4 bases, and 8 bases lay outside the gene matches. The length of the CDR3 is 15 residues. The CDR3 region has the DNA TGTGCCAGCAGCCCGGCTAGCGGGGCCGACGGGGAGCTGTTTTTT. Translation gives CASSPASGADGELFF.

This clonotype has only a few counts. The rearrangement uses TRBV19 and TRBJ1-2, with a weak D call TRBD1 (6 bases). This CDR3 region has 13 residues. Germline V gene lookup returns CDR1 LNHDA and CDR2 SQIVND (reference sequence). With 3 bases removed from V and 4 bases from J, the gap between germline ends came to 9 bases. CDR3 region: CASSIGQSYGYTF. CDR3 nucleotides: TGTGCCAGTAGTATCGGACAGAGCTATGGCTACACCTTC.

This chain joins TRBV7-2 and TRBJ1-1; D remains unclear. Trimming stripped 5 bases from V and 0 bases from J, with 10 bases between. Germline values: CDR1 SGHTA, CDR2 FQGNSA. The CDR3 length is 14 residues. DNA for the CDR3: TGTGCCAGCAGCCAAAGGGCGGTGAACACTGAAGCTTTCTTT. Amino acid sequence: CASSQRAVNTEAFF. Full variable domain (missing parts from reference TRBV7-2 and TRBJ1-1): GAGVSQSPSNKVTEKGKDVELRCDPISGHTALYWYRQSLGQGLEFLIYFQGNSAPDKSGLPSDRFSAERTGGSVSTLTIQRTQQEDSAVYLCASSQRAVNTEAFFGQGTRLTVV.

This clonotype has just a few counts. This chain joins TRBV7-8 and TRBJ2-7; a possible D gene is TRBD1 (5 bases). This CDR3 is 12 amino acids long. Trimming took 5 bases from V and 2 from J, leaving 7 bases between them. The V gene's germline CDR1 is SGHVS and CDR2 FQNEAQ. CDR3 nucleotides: TGTGCCAGCAGCACGACAGCCTACGAGCAGTACTTC. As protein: CASSTTAYEQYF.

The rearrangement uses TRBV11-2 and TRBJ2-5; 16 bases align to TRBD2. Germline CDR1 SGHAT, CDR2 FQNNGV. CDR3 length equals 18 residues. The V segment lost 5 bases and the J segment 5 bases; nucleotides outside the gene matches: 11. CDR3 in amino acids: CASSPLGTSGGARETQYF. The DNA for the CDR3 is TGTGCCAGCAGCCCACTCGGGACTAGCGGGGGGGCGCGGGAGACCCAGTACTTC.

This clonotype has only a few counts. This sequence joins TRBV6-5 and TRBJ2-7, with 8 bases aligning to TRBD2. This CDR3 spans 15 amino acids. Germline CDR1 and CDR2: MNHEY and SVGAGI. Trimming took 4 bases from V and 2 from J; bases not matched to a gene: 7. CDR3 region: CASSSRSGEPYEQYF. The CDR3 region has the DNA TGTGCCAGCAGTTCCCGTAGCGGGGAGCCCTACGAGCAGTACTTC.

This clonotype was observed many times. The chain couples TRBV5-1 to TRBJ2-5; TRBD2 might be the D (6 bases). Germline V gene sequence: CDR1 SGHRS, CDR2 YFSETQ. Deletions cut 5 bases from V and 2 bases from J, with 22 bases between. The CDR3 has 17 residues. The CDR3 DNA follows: TGCGCCAGCAGTCTTGGGTTGGTAGCGGCCGATCAAGAGACCCAGTACTTC. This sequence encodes CASSLGLVAADQETQYF. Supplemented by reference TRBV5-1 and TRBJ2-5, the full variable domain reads KAGVTQTPRYLIKTRGQQVTLSCSPISGHRSVSWYQQTPGQGLQFLFEYFSETQRNKGNFPGRFSGRQFSNSRSEMNVSTLELGDSALYLCASSLGLVAADQETQYFGPGTRLLVL.

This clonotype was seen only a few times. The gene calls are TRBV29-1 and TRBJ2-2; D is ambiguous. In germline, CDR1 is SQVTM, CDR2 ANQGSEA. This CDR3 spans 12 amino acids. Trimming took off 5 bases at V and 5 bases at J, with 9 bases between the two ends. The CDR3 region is CSVYDGTGELFF. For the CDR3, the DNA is TGCAGCGTTTACGACGGGACCGGGGAGCTGTTTTTT.

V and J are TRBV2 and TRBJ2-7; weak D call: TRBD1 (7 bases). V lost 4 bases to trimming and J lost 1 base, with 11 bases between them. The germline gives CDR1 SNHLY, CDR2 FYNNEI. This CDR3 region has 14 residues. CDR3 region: CASSVQGGSYEQYF. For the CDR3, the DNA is TGTGCCAGCAGTGTTCAGGGGGGATCCTACGAGCAGTACTTC.